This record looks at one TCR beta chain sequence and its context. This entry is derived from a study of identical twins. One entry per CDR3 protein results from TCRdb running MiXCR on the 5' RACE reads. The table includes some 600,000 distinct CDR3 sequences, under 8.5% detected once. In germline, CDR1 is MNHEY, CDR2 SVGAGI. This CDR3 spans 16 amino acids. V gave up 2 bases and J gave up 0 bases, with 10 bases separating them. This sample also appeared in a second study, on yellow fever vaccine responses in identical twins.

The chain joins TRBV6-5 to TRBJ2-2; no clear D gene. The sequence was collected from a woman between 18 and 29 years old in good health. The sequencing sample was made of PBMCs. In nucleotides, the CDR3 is TGTGCCAGCAGTTACGCTGGGAAGACGAACACCGGGGAGCTGTTTTTT. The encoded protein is CASSYAGKTNTGELFF.